Below, 14 T cell receptor beta chains from the same sample are listed, as sequenced in a study of breast tumors, draining lymph nodes, adjacent tissues. The lymph nodes were axillary draining lymph nodes from breast cancer patients. TCRdb reprocessed the multiplex PCR reads via MiXCR and lists one record per CDR3 protein. The sample lists about 89,000 distinct CDR3 sequences, roughly 29% occurring once. The sample consisted of axillary lymph node tissue. The receptors originated from a female donor with breast cancer. Some clones in this sample may be carry-over from other donors' samples.

Ten or more counts support this clonotype. A single base separates this from a much larger clone, so it may be a read error. V gene TRBV6-1 combines with J gene TRBJ2-7; D may be TRBD2 (6 bases). Trimming removed 5 bases from V and 5 bases from J, with 16 bases in between. This CDR3 has 14 amino acids. Germline CDR1 MNHNS, CDR2 SASEGT. CDR3 protein: CASSQYGGRHEQYF. The CDR3 nucleotides are TGTGCCAGCAGTCAATACGGGGGTCGCCACGAGCAGTACTTC.

In its sample, this clonotype was seen many times. The rearrangement joins TRBV20-1 to TRBJ1-6; 8 bases align to TRBD1. V dropped 5 bases and J dropped 6; count of bases not matched to a gene: 9. The CDR3 extends over 15 amino acids. The V gene's germline CDR1 is DFQATT and CDR2 SNEGSKA (reference sequence). The CDR3 loop is CSAQQDRALNSPLHF. In DNA form, the CDR3 reads TGCAGTGCTCAACAGGACAGGGCTCTTAATTCACCCCTCCACTTT.

This clonotype was seen ten or more times. The chain is built from TRBV19 and TRBJ1-2, with TRBD1 matching 9 bases. The CDR3 is 14 amino acids. The germline CDR1 and CDR2 sequences are LNHDA and SQIVND (reference sequence). Unmatched junction bases numbered 11, after V lost 8 bases and J lost 7 bases. CDR3 residues: CASALTRDRVGYTF. The CDR3 nucleotides read TGTGCCAGTGCTCTTACCCGGGACAGGGTTGGCTACACCTTC.

This clonotype was observed a single time. The V gene is TRBV29-1, the J gene TRBJ2-3; 9 bases align to TRBD1. This CDR3 comprises 16 residues. Germline-derived CDR1 and CDR2 are SQVTM and ANQGSEA. Trimming removed 0 bases from V and 6 bases from J; junction bases left unmatched: 10. The CDR3: CSVEDTGQGGSDTQYF. The CDR3 DNA is TGCAGCGTTGAAGATACGGGACAGGGAGGGTCCGATACGCAGTATTTT.

In its sample, this clonotype was seen many times. The chain employs TRBV7-9 and TRBJ1-2, with a weak D call TRBD1 (5 bases). The CDR3 has 14 amino acids. Trimming pared 3 bases from V and 7 bases from J, leaving 15 bases between. The germline gives CDR1 SEHNR, CDR2 FQNEAQ (reference sequence). CDR3 in DNA: TGTGCCAGCAGCTTCCTTACTCACGGGGGTGGCTACACCTTC. This codes for CASSFLTHGGGYTF.

The chain carries TRBV4-3 and TRBJ2-5, with D perhaps assigned TRBD1 or TRBD2 (7 bases each). Germline V gene sequence: CDR1 LGHNA, CDR2 YSLEER. CDR3 size: 17 residues. V gave up 1 base and J gave up 1 base, with 16 bases separating them. The CDR3 here is CASSQAGGGRSQETQYF. The DNA for the CDR3 is TGCGCCAGCAGCCAAGCAGGGGGAGGGAGGTCCCAAGAGACCCAGTACTTC.

A note on this clonotype: A read error may be the cause here, since a much bigger clone is one base away. The CDR3 does not end in the conserved phenylalanine or tryptophan, so this is likely a read error. The DNA is omitted, as the CDR3 cannot be located on it reliably, and the CDR3 follows TCRdb's listing. The rearrangement links TRBV14 to TRBJ2-7. The CDR3 is 14 residues long, counting both termini. CDR1 is SGHDN and CDR2 is FVKESK in the germline V gene. CDR3 protein: CASSPRGFTYEQSL.

In this sample, this clonotype turned up many times. J is TRBJ1-2 and V is TRBV3-1; D possibly corresponds to TRBD1 (6 bases). The CDR3 is 13 amino acids. The germline V gene has CDR1 LGHDT and CDR2 YNNKEL (reference sequence). The germline V and J ends were trimmed by 3 bases and 6 bases, with 11 bases remaining between them. CDR3 coding DNA: TGTGCCAGCAGCCACGGACAGACGGATGGCTACACCTTC. This translates into CASSHGQTDGYTF. The entire variable domain, with the rest obtained from reference TRBV3-1 and TRBJ1-2, is as follows: DTAVSQTPKYLVTQMGNDKSIKCEQNLGHDTMYWYKQDSKKFLKIMFSYNNKELIINETVPNRFSPKSPDKAHLNLHINSLELGDSAVYFCASSHGQTDGYTFGSGTRLTVV.

Ten or more counts support this clonotype. The V call is TRBV24-1, the J call TRBJ1-3, with D unclear. V was clipped by 3 bases and J by 4 bases, with 0 bases between them. Germline CDR1 is KGHDR and CDR2 is SFDVKD. The CDR3 is 11 amino acids. The CDR3 is CATSDGNTIYF. CDR3 in DNA: TGTGCCACCAGTGATGGAAACACCATATATTTT.

The chain couples TRBV29-1 to TRBJ1-6, with D tentatively TRBD1 (6 bases). This CDR3 region has 13 residues. Germline V gene data show CDR1 as SQVTM and CDR2 as ANQGSEA. V lost 6 bases and J 6 bases, leaving 12 bases between the germline ends. The CDR3 sequence: CSVAGQPNSPLHF. The CDR3 nucleotides are TGCAGCGTCGCAGGACAGCCTAATTCACCCCTCCACTTT. The whole variable domain, remainder taken from reference TRBV29-1 and TRBJ1-6, is SAVISQKPSRDICQRGTSLTIQCQVDSQVTMMFWYRQQPGQSLTLIATANQGSEATYESGFVIDKFPISRPNLTFSTLTVSNMSPEDSSIYLCSVAGQPNSPLHFGNGTRLTVT.

About this clonotype itself: A single base separates this from a much larger clone, so it may be a read error. The chain couples TRBV5-4 to TRBJ2-1; 12 positions agree with TRBD1. The V segment lost 2 bases and the J segment 12 bases; nucleotides outside the gene matches: 12. Germline assignment: CDR1 SGHNT and CDR2 YYREEE (reference sequence). This CDR3 contains 16 residues. CDR3 nucleotides: TGTGCCAGCAGCTTAGGACCGGGACAGGGGGCCGATGGGCAGTTCTTC. This sequence encodes CASSLGPGQGADGQFF.

In its sample, this clonotype was seen once. This may arise from a read error, as a much more abundant clone is one base away. The CDR3 ends on some other residue instead of the conserved phenylalanine or tryptophan, so this is likely a read error. The chain employs TRBV28 and TRBJ1-5, with 7 nucleotides matching TRBD1. Per the germline V gene, CDR1 is MDHEN and CDR2 is SYDVKM. After removal of 11 bases from V and 3 bases from J, the junction contained 10 bases not matched to a gene. The CDR3 has 14 residues. CDR3: CAAVRDRTNQPQHL. CDR3 coding DNA: TGTGCCGCAGTCCGGGACAGAACCAATCAGCCCCAGCATCTT.

Only one count was recorded for this clonotype. The CDR3 sequence: CSARVPPGQGRGGSSPLHF. CDR3 DNA sequence: TGCAGTGCTAGAGTACCACCGGGACAGGGTAGGGGAGGTAGTTCACCCCTCCACTTT. V and J are TRBV20-1 and TRBJ1-6; 9 nucleotides line up with TRBD1. Germline V lookup: CDR1 DFQATT, CDR2 SNEGSKA (reference sequence). The CDR3 loop spans 19 amino acids. Trimming cost V 1 base and J 9 bases; bases outside gene matches: 19.

This clonotype appeared many times. This may arise from a read error, as a much more abundant clone is one base away. This chain links TRBV6-6 with TRBJ1-3; D not resolved. The germline V gene encodes CDR1 MNHNY and CDR2 SVGAGI (reference sequence). The V end lost 5 bases, the J end lost 1 base, and 12 bases lay between the germline ends. This CDR3 has 15 residues. CDR3 in DNA: TGTGCCAGCAGTCACCGACCGGGATCTGGAAACACCATATATTTT. Its protein product is CASSHRPGSGNTIYF.